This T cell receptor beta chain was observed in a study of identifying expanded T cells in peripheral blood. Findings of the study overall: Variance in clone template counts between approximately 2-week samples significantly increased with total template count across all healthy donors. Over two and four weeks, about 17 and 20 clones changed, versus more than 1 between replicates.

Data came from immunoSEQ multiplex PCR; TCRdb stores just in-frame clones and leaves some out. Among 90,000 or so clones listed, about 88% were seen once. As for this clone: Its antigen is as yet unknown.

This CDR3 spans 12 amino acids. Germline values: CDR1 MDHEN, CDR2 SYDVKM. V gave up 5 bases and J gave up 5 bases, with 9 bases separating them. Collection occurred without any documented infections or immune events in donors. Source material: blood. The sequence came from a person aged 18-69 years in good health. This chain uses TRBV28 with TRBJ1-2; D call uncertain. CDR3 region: CASSQIEYGYTF. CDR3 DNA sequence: TGTGCCAGCAGTCAGATTGAGTATGGCTACACCTTC.